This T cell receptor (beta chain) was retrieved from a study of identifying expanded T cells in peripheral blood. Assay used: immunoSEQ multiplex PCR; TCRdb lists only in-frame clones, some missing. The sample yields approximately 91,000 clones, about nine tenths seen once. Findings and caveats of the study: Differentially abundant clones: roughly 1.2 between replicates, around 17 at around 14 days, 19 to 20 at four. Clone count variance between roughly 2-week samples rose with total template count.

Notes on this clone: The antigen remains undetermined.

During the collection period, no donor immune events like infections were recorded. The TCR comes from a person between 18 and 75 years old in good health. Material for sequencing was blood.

CDR3 DNA: TGTGCCAGCAGCCAAGATCCGGGAGTGACAGATACGCAGTATTTT. This sequence encodes CASSQDPGVTDTQYF. The chain carries TRBV4-2 and TRBJ2-3, with a tentative D call TRBD2 (6 bases). Per the germline V gene, CDR1 is LGHNA and CDR2 is YNFKEQ. The CDR3 is 15 amino acids. The ends were cut back, 0 bases at V and 3 bases at J, with 10 bases in the middle.